Sequencing of this T cell receptor beta chain was carried out in a study of CD4 T cells in relation to SARS-CoV-2 and coronaviruses. On this clone: The antigen is not known.

The table came from immunoSEQ multiplex PCR; TCRdb's copy has only in-frame clones and leaves some out. The data contain around 41,000 clones, 84% of them singletons. Sequences were obtained from naive CD4+ T cells from PBMCs, cultured in vitro. Subset specified: naive CD4+ T cells isolated by negative enrichment. The clonotype originates from an adult with COVID-19.

The CDR3 sequence is CATSRTITDTQYF. The CDR3 nucleotides read TGTGCCACCAGCAGAACCATAACAGATACGCAGTATTTT. This chain connects TRBV15 to TRBJ2-3; unclear D gene. CDR3 length equals 13 residues. V lost 2 bases and J lost 3, with 6 bases in between. From germline, CDR1 is LNHNV and CDR2 YYDKDF (reference sequence). Full variable domain (rest looked up from reference TRBV15 and TRBJ2-3): DAMVIQNPRYQVTQFGKPVTLSCSQTLNHNVMYWYQQKSSQAPKLLFHYYDKDFNNEADTPDNFQSRRPNTSFCFLDIRSPGLGDTAMYLCATSRTITDTQYFGPGTRLTVL.